The sequence of this TCR beta chain was determined in a study of T cells after yellow fever vaccination (dated by TCRdb to about 2019). At the level of the whole study: The SMART-Seq v4 Ultra Low Input RNA kit was used to prepare libraries from fractions with low cell numbers. To follow T-cell clones before and after primary and booster YFV17D yellow fever vaccination, bulk TCR alpha and beta repertoires were sequenced over time. Two healthy male donors, one aged 18 to 29 and one aged 30 to 39 years, were included in the cohort. Blood was drawn at multiple timepoints before and after primary and secondary immunization, with bulk PBMC replicates and cell subsets isolated.

Study-wide conclusions, independent of this receptor: Because the study included only two donors, the extent to which the findings can be generalized is limited. Computational filtering was required because FACS-sorted repertoires could contain abundant contaminating clonotypes from the bulk population. The secondary T-cell response was found to be weaker but faster than the primary response, with a peak reached on day 5 rather than on day 15. A small share of clonotypes occurred in both CD4 and CD8 compartments, likely arising from convergent recombination. Most clones expanded after primary vaccination were re-detected after the booster (around 96% of CD4 and around 88% of CD8), suggesting broad memory maintenance.

The intended sense of this specimen's treatment or condition label: live attenuated yellow fever vaccine strain. PBMCs were isolated from peripheral blood using a standard Ficoll-Paque protocol. Dynabeads CD4 and CD8 positive selection kits were used to isolate CD4 and CD8 T-cell fractions. TriZol was used to extract RNA from bulk PBMCs, CD4 and CD8 fractions, and dextramer-positive and dextramer-negative fractions. This clonotype was recorded at least ten times. Its antigen is unknown. No much larger clone exists at a distance of one base, and base qualities are not known. The CDR3 sequence holds 15 residues, the cysteine and phenylalanine included. Only CDR3 DNA remains: 45 bases, in frame from the first base. At the junction V is shortened by 3 bases and J by 5 bases, with 14 bases in between. TCR cDNA was made using 5'RACE template switching, a step that added a universal primer site and unique molecular identifiers. Priming of cDNA synthesis was performed from both the TCR alpha and TCR beta constant segments. Library amplification used two PCR steps, and the second PCR step added sample barcodes and sequencing adapters. Sequencing of libraries was performed on Illumina HiSeq 2500 (2x100 bp) or NovaSeq (2x150 bp). The paper's data handling went like this. MIGEC handled demultiplexing of reads and collapsing into UMI consensus sequences, while MiXCR performed V(D)J alignment. Clonotypes responding to the vaccine were identified with edgeR on replicate PBMC samples, with the criteria of FDR below 0.01 and a log2 fold change above 5 up to day 15. Each bulk clonotype was labeled CD4 or CD8 based on which sequenced repertoire, CD4 or CD8, contained the clonotype at higher abundance. The public reads were reprocessed in TCRdb via fastp at Q25 and MiXCR, keeping in-frame beta chains. Under each unique CDR3 protein, matching rows form one entry showing the most common genes and DNA. TCRdb, not the authors, supplied the V and J calls. This sample comprises around 68,000 distinct CDR3 sequences, approximately 7.3% of them detected only once. Approximately 29% of the sample is held by the ten biggest clonotypes.

The rearranged segments are TRBV12-3 or TRBV12-4 and TRBJ2-1; the D gene cannot be resolved reliably. The sample consisted of CD8+ T cells sorted from PBMCs, taken roughly 10 days after the first yellow fever vaccination. This clonotype was sampled from a man between 18 and 29 years old who received the YFV17D yellow fever vaccine. This receptor carries the CDR3 CASSFSDSGNNEQFF. The nucleotides are TGTGCCAGCAGTTTTTCCGATAGTGGCAACAATGAGCAGTTCTTC.